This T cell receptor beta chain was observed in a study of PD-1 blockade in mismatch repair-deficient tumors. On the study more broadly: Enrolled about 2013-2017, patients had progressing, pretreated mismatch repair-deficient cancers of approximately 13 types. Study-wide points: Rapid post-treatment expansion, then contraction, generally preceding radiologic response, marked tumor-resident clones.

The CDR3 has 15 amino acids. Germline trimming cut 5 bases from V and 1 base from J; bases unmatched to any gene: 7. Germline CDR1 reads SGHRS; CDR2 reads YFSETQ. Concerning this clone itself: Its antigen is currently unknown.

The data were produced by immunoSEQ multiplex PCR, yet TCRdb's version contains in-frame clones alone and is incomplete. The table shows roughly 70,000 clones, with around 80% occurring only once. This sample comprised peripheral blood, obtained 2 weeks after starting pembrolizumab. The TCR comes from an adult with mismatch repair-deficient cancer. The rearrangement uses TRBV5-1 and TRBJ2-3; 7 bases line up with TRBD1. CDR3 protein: CASRSGTVGTDTQYF. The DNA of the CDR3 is TGCGCCAGCAGATCCGGGACAGTGGGCACAGATACGCAGTATTTT. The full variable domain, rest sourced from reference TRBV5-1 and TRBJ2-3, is KAGVTQTPRYLIKTRGQQVTLSCSPISGHRSVSWYQQTPGQGLQFLFEYFSETQRNKGNFPGRFSGRQFSNSRSEMNVSTLELGDSALYLCASRSGTVGTDTQYFGPGTRLTVL.